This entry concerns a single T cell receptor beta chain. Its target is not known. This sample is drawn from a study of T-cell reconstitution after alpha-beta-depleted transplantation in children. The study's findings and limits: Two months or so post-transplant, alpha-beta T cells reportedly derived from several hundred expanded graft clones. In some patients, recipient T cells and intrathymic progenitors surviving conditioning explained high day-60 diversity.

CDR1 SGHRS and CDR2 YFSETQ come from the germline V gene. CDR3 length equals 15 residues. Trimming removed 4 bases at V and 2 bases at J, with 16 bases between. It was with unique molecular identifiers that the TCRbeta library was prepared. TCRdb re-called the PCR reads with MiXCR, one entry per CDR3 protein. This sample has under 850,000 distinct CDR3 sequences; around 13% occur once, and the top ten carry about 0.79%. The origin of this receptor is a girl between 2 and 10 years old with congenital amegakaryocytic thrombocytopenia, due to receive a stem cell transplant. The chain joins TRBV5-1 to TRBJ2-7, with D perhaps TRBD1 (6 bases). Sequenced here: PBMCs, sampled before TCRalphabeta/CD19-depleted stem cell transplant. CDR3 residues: CASSVRDTKTYEQYF. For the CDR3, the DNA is TGCGCCAGCAGCGTCCGGGACACAAAGACCTACGAGCAGTACTTC.